This T cell receptor (beta chain) originates from a study of blood T cell repertoires in COVID-19. For the study at large: Acute and convalescent COVID-19 samples came from the United States, Italy and Spain.

Germline loops: CDR1 SGHTA, CDR2 FQGNSA. The trim removed 2 bases at V and 6 bases at J, leaving 8 bases unmatched. This CDR3 contains 16 residues. Profiled with immunoSEQ multiplex PCR; TCRdb holds only in-frame clones, not every one. The sample has 250,000 to 300,000 clones; over 70% are singletons. This clone was detected once. The clonotype originates from a woman aged 70 to 79 with COVID-19, enrolled during active disease. The J gene is TRBJ2-4, the V gene TRBV7-2; TRBD2 aligns across 9 bases. The sample comprised peripheral blood. The CDR3 nucleotides read TGTGCCAGCAGCTTAAAGGTCGGCGGGAGGGCAAACATTCAGTACTTC. Its translation is CASSLKVGGRANIQYF.